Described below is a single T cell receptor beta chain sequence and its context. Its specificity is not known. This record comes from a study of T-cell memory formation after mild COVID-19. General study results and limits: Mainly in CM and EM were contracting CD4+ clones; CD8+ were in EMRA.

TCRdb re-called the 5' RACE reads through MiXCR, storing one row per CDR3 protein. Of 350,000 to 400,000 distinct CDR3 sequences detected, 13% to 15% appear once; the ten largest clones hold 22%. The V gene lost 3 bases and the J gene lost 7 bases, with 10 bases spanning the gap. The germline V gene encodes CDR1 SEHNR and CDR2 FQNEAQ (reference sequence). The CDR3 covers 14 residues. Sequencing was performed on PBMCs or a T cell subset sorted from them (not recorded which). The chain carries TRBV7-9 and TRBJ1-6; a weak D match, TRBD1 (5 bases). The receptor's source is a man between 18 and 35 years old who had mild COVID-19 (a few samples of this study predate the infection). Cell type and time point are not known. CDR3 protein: CASSFGGLNSPLHF. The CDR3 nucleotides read TGTGCCAGCAGCTTTGGGGGGTTGAATTCACCCCTCCACTTT. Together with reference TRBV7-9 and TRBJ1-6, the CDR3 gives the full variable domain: DTGVSQNPRHKITKRGQNVTFRCDPISEHNRLYWYRQTLGQGPEFLTYFQNEAQLEKSRLLSDRFSAERPKGSFSTLEIQRTEQGDSAMYLCASSFGGLNSPLHFGNGTRLTVT.